This TCR beta chain is from a study of shared clonotypes between healthy human individuals. TCRdb's table, derived via immunoSEQ multiplex PCR, lists solely in-frame clones and lacks some. In the table there are approximately 2.5 million clones, 80% to 95% of which are singletons. Germline CDR1 and CDR2: SQVTM and ANQGSEA. Deletions cut 7 bases from V and 4 bases from J, with 13 bases between. This CDR3 has 12 amino acids. Findings of the study overall: Generation probabilities of non-shared clonotypes were lower (relative to those shared by all four donors).

For this clone: Its matching antigen is unknown. The sample contains more than one DNA sequence encoding this CDR3.

The sequence derives from a man younger than 35 in good health. Some clones in this sample may be carry-over from other donors' samples. The chain uses TRBV29-1 and TRBJ2-5; D is possibly TRBD1 (6 bases). Material for sequencing was naive CD4+ T cells from PBMCs. The subset: CD45RA+ positively selected. In DNA, the CDR3 is TGCAGCGGGGGGCGGCAGGGAGAGACCCAGTACTTC. Its translation is CSGGRQGETQYF. The complete variable domain, with remaining parts taken from reference TRBV29-1 and TRBJ2-5, reads SAVISQKPSRDICQRGTSLTIQCQVDSQVTMMFWYRQQPGQSLTLIATANQGSEATYESGFVIDKFPISRPNLTFSTLTVSNMSPEDSSIYLCSGGRQGETQYFGPGTRLLVL.